These 5 T cell receptor beta chains were sequenced from one sample in a study of shared clonotypes between healthy human individuals. Clones were sequenced by immunoSEQ multiplex PCR, and TCRdb holds only the in-frame ones, with some missing. The table shows about a million clones, with about 80% occurring only once. The sequenced sample was memory CD4+ T cells from PBMCs. The subset denotes: CD45RA-negative fraction. Every receptor here comes from a man in his late teens or twenties in good health. Some clones in this sample may be carry-over from other donors' samples.

The chain has TRBV7-9 and TRBJ1-5; the D gene is possibly TRBD1 (5 bases). The V and J ends lost 2 bases and 0 bases respectively, with 17 bases between them. The CDR3 is made up of 18 amino acids. In germline, CDR1 is SEHNR, CDR2 FQNEAQ (reference sequence). CDR3 region: CASSLQGAGSLSNQPQHF. CDR3 DNA: TGTGCCAGCAGCTTACAAGGGGCCGGTTCCCTTAGCAATCAGCCCCAGCATTTT.

This sequence joins TRBV6-5 and TRBJ2-1; D gene uncertain. Germline values: CDR1 MNHEY, CDR2 SVGAGI. Trimming took 7 bases from V and 9 from J, leaving 16 bases between them. The CDR3 runs to 13 residues. CDR3 amino acids: CASTEPPLGEQFF. The CDR3, as DNA: TGTGCCAGCACCGAACCACCCCTAGGTGAGCAGTTCTTC.

A word on this clone: This may be a read error: a much more frequent sequence differs by one nucleotide. The V and J genes are TRBV30 and TRBJ2-1; D is tentatively TRBD1 or TRBD2 (6 bases each). This CDR3 has 13 amino acids. V shed 5 bases and J shed 7 bases, with 15 bases lying between them. Germline V CDR1 and CDR2: GTSNPN, SVGIG (reference sequence). CDR3 amino acids: CAWGTGRLNEQFF. In DNA, the CDR3 is TGTGCCTGGGGAACAGGGAGGTTGAATGAGCAGTTCTTC.

For the CDR3, the DNA is TGTGCCAGCAGCGTCTGGGGGGCCACAGCTTTCTTT. Protein: CASSVWGATAFF. The rearrangement uses TRBV7-9 and TRBJ1-1, with D perhaps TRBD1 (6 bases). The ends were cut back, 5 bases at V and 10 bases at J, with 14 bases in the middle. Germline V gene lookup returns CDR1 SEHNR and CDR2 FQNEAQ (reference sequence). This CDR3 contains 12 residues.

CDR3 protein: CASKGGLAADTQYF. CDR3 DNA sequence: TGTGCCAGCAAAGGAGGACTAGCAGCAGATACGCAGTATTTT. This sequence joins TRBV6-5 and TRBJ2-3, with TRBD2 identical over 8 bases. The junction had 7 bases not matched to a gene; V was cut back by 7 bases and J by 4 bases. The CDR3 runs 14 residues. From germline, CDR1 is MNHEY and CDR2 SVGAGI.